This TCR beta chain comes out of a study of blood T cell repertoires in COVID-19. As for the study in general: Sites in the United States, Italy and Spain provided acute and convalescent COVID-19 samples. T cells, B-cell-depleted T cells, or PBMCs supplied cDNA or gDNA.

Per the study methods: Reference gene primer amplification yielded estimated nucleated cell counts. Sequencing was performed with immunoSEQ multiplex PCR; in TCRdb, only in-frame clones are kept and a portion is missing. From that table come the V and J calls and clone size; the DNA was used to work out D and trimming. The table lists more than 25,000 clones, 84% of them singletons, with about 9.3% in the top ten. CDR3 length: 16 amino acids. Germline values: CDR1 LGHNA, CDR2 YNFKEQ. With 4 bases clipped from V and 1 base from J, the junction kept 6 bases outside the gene matches. What was sequenced was peripheral blood. The chain combines TRBV4-2 with TRBJ2-5; 10 nucleotides align to TRBD2. This receptor was obtained from a man aged 80 or over with active COVID-19. DNA for the CDR3: TGTGCCAGCAGCCGGGGGAGCGGGGGGGCCCAAGAGACCCAGTACTTC. Its protein product is CASSRGSGGAQETQYF.